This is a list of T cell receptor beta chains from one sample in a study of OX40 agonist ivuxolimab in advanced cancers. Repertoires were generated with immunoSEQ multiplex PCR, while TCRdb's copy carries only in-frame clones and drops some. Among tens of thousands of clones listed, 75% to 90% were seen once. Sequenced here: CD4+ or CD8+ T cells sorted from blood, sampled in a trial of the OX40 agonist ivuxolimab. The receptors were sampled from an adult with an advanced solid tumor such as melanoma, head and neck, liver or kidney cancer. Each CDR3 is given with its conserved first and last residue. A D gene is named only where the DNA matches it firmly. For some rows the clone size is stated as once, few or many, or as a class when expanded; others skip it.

TGTGCCAGCAGCTTTTCGGGGGCTCGCGCTGAAGCTTTCTTT CASSFSGARAEAFF TRBJ1-1 . TRBV11-1 .
TGTGCCAGCTCGGTCGACACCGGCAATCAGCCCCAGCATTTT CASSVDTGNQPQHF TRBJ1-5 . TRBV7-8 .
TGCAGCGTTGTGGCAAAGGGCTACGAGCAGTACTTC CSVVAKGYEQYF TRBJ2-7 . TRBV29-1 .
TGTGCCAGTAGTATAGGGACTGGGAAAGCTTTCTTT CASSIGTGKAFF TRBJ1-1 . TRBV19 .
TGCAGCGTTGGAACAAGCCAAGAGACCCAGTACTTC CSVGTSQETQYF TRBJ2-5 . TRBV29-1 .
TGTGCCAGCAGCGAAAGTGGGGGTGTGGGCTACACCTTC CASSESGGVGYTF TRBJ1-2 . TRBV11-2 .
TGCGCCAGCAGCCAACGCGCTGGACAGCCCCAGCATTTT CASSQRAGQPQHF TRBJ1-5 once TRBV4-1 .
TGTGCCAGCAGGAAAGCAGGGGTGAGGACTGAAGCTTTCTTT CASRKAGVRTEAFF TRBJ1-1 . TRBV6-5 .
TGTGCCAGCAGTGGACAGGGTGGCTATGGCTACACCTTC CASSGQGGYGYTF TRBJ1-2 . TRBV27 TRBD1
TGTGCCAGTAGTATCCGAAGGGGAGGGATAGATGAGCAGTTCTTC CASSIRRGGIDEQFF TRBJ2-1 . TRBV19 TRBD2
TGCGCCAGCAGCTTGCAGGGGGCGAACACTGAAGCTTTCTTT CASSLQGANTEAFF TRBJ1-1 . TRBV5-1 TRBD1
TGTGCCAGCAGTACGAGGCAGGGCAACTATGGCTACACCTTC CASSTRQGNYGYTF TRBJ1-2 . TRBV6-6 .
TGTGCCAGCAGTGAGGACGGGACGAACACCGGGGAGCTGTTTTTT CASSEDGTNTGELFF TRBJ2-2 . TRBV2 .
TGTGCCAGCAGTTCAGGGGTAAGACAGCCCCAGCATTTT CASSSGVRQPQHF TRBJ1-5 . TRBV2 .
TGCGCCAGCAGCCAAGAGGGTAGTTTAACTCGGTCTGAAGCTTTCTTT CASSQEGSLTRSEAFF TRBJ1-1 . TRBV4-1 .
TGCGCCAGCAGCCCGGGTCACGGGTACAATGAGCAGTTCTTC CASSPGHGYNEQFF TRBJ2-1 . TRBV4-1 .
TGTGCCAGCAGCTTGTATAATAGCAATCAGCCCCAGCATTTT CASSLYNSNQPQHF TRBJ1-5 . TRBV5-6 .
TGTGCCACTGGGGACAGGGGCCTTCGTGGCTACACCTTC CATGDRGLRGYTF TRBJ1-2 . TRBV2 TRBD1
TGTGCCAGCAGGACGGAAGGTCCCTACGAGCAGTACTTC CASRTEGPYEQYF TRBJ2-7 medium-sized TRBV6-5 .
TGTGCCAGCAGCTTAGCCCTGGGTTTCAGCTCCTACGAGCAGTACTTC CASSLALGFSSYEQYF TRBJ2-7 . TRBV7-9 .
TGTGCCAGTAGTATAGACGGGGGCCGCACAGATACGCAGTATTTT CASSIDGGRTDTQYF TRBJ2-3 . TRBV19 .
TGCGCCAGCAGCTCAAATAATGGGTGGGATACGCAGTATTTT CASSSNNGWDTQYF TRBJ2-3 . TRBV5-1 .
TGCAGCGGCCGCAGGGGCGTCGGGGAGCTGTTTTTT CSGRRGVGELFF TRBJ2-2 once TRBV29-1 .
TGCGCCAGCAGCTCACCCTTACTAGCGGGAAAAGAGACCCAGTACTTC CASSSPLLAGKETQYF TRBJ2-5 . TRBV4-1 TRBD2
TGTGCCAGCAGCTTGGACGGTCACACGCAGTATTTT CASSLDGHTQYF TRBJ2-3 . TRBV7-8 .
TGTGCCAGCAGTCGCTCAAGCGGGGGGGTAATGTACAATGAGCAGTTCTTC CASSRSSGGVMYNEQFF TRBJ2-1 . TRBV7-9 TRBD2
TGTGCCAGCACACAACAGGGGGCGCGATCAACTAATGAAAAACTGTTTTTT CASTQQGARSTNEKLFF TRBJ1-4 . TRBV28 TRBD1
TGTGCCAGCATGGCTCGGGACAGAGGCTCTGGAAACACCATATATTTT CASMARDRGSGNTIYF TRBJ1-3 few TRBV6-6 TRBD1
TGTGCCAGTAGTCGGCAGGGGGCAAAAAATTCACCCCTCCACTTT CASSRQGAKNSPLHF TRBJ1-6 . TRBV19 TRBD1
TGTGCCAGCAGCTTAGGTGCCGGCAGGGGCAATGAGCAGTTCTTC CASSLGAGRGNEQFF TRBJ2-1 . TRBV7-3 .
TGTGCCAGCAGTTCAGGAGACTACACCTACTACGAGCAGTACTTC CASSSGDYTYYEQYF TRBJ2-7 . TRBV6-5 .
TGTGCCAGCCTAGCGGGAGGGGTTTACAATGAGCAGTTCTTC CASLAGGVYNEQFF TRBJ2-1 . TRBV28 TRBD2
TGTGCCAGCAGCTTCCAGCGGGATCACCAAGAGACCCAGTACTTC CASSFQRDHQETQYF TRBJ2-5 . TRBV7-2 TRBD2
TGTGCCAGCAGCTTGGGATCCACAGGGGCAGAGACCCAGTACTTC CASSLGSTGAETQYF TRBJ2-5 . TRBV5-4 TRBD1
TGTGCCAGCTCACCACCCCGGACAGGGCAAATAGCCAAAAACATTCAGTACTTC CASSPPRTGQIAKNIQYF TRBJ2-4 . TRBV18 TRBD1
TGTGCCAGCAGCTTAGGACAGGGGGGCAATCAGCCCCAGCATTTT CASSLGQGGNQPQHF TRBJ1-5 . TRBV11-2 TRBD1
TGTGCCAGCAGCTACGGGGATACGGGCGTGAGCACTGAAGCTTTCTTT CASSYGDTGVSTEAFF TRBJ1-1 . TRBV7-2 .
TGTGCCAGCAGCTTAGGGTTCCGAGATACGCAGTATTTT CASSLGFRDTQYF TRBJ2-3 once TRBV7-2 .
TGTGCCAGCAGCTTTCCAGCTTCTGAGCAGTTCTTC CASSFPASEQFF TRBJ2-1 . TRBV7-3 .
TGTGCCAGCAGTTCGTATATTTCACCCCTCCACTTT CASSSYISPLHF TRBJ1-6 . TRBV6-5 .
TGTGCCAGCAGTTCACCGGACGCGGCCGTGAACACTGAAGCTTTCTTT CASSSPDAAVNTEAFF TRBJ1-1 . TRBV28 .
TGTGCCAGCAGCCAAGAGGGCCGGGGGGCAGATACGCAGTATTTT CASSQEGRGADTQYF TRBJ2-3 . TRBV4-2 TRBD2